The rows below give T cell receptor beta chains drawn from one sample of a study of blood T cell repertoires in COVID-19. TCRdb keeps only in-frame clones here, not all; method: immunoSEQ multiplex PCR. The repertoire holds about 130,000 clones, with under 90% as singletons. The sample consisted of peripheral blood. The receptors come from a woman aged 55-70 years with acute or convalescent COVID-19. Both conserved end residues are part of each CDR3. A D gene is named only where the DNA matches it firmly. Clone size appears in some rows only: once, few, many, or a class for an expanded clone.

v_gene	j_gene	d_gene	abundance	CDR3nt	CDR3aa
TRBV12-3/TRBV12-4	TRBJ2-3	.	.	TGTGCCAGCAGTTTATCTGATACGCAGTATTTT	CASSLSDTQYF
TRBV5-4	TRBJ1-1	.	.	TGTGCCAGCACCTCCGGGACTCCGAACACTGAAGCTTTCTTT	CASTSGTPNTEAFF
TRBV27	TRBJ1-2	.	.	TGTGCCAGCAGTTCCCTAGATTCTCGGACAGCCTCCTATGGCTACACCTTC	CASSSLDSRTASYGYTF
TRBV6-5	TRBJ2-2	TRBD1	few	TGTGCCAGCAGGGGACAGGGAGAGGGGGAGCTGTTTTTT	CASRGQGEGELFF
TRBV2	TRBJ1-2	.	few	TGTGCCAGCACCAGGGAAGAGGATGGCTACACCTTC	CASTREEDGYTF
TRBV6-5	TRBJ2-7	TRBD1	.	TGTGCCAGCAGTTACAGCGGGACAGGGAACTACGAGCAGTACTTC	CASSYSGTGNYEQYF
TRBV27	TRBJ1-1	.	.	TGTGCCAGCAGTTCCCGGGGTAACACTGAAGCTTTCTTT	CASSSRGNTEAFF
TRBV4-1	TRBJ1-4	.	.	TGCGCCAGCAGCCAGGGAGTGGACAGAGCTAATGAAAAACTGTTTTTT	CASSQGVDRANEKLFF
TRBV9	TRBJ2-3	.	.	TGTGCCAGCAGCGTAAGTTGGGGGGGCACAGATACGCAGTATTTT	CASSVSWGGTDTQYF
TRBV21-1	TRBJ1-1	.	.	TGTGCCAGCAGCAAAATAAAGAGACAGGGTAAGAACACTGAAGCTTTCTTT	CASSKIKRQGKNTEAFF
TRBV6-1	TRBJ1-2	.	.	TGTGCCAGCAGTGAGTTTAACGGGGGTGGAAATGGCTACACCTTC	CASSEFNGGGNGYTF
TRBV19	TRBJ2-5	TRBD1	.	TGTGCCAGTAGTATGGAGCCGGGACAGGTGGACGGGGCCCAGTACTTC	CASSMEPGQVDGAQYF
TRBV10-1	TRBJ1-1	.	.	TGCGCCAGCAGTGAGAGGAAGGAGAGGACTGAAGCTTTCTTT	CASSERKERTEAFF
TRBV18	TRBJ1-3	.	.	TGTGCCAGCTCACCACTAAAACAGTCTGGAAACACCATATATTTT	CASSPLKQSGNTIYF
TRBV6-5	TRBJ1-4	TRBD1	.	TGTGCCAGCACTTCAAGGAAGGGGGCCGAAAAACTGTTTTTT	CASTSRKGAEKLFF